This T cell receptor (beta chain) was sequenced for a study of blood T cell repertoires in COVID-19. Study at large: The cDNA or gDNA used as material had been derived from T cells, B-cell-depleted T cells, or PBMCs.

Germline assignment: CDR1 LNHNV and CDR2 YYDKDF (reference sequence). After removal of 7 bases from V and 9 bases from J, the junction contained 12 bases not matched to a gene. This CDR3 region has 15 residues. Seattle cases were enrolled at active infection and followed longitudinally. Per the study methods: Using reference gene primer amplification, nucleated cell counts were estimated. Produced via immunoSEQ multiplex PCR; TCRdb's table is partial and in-frame only. V and J calls and clone size are those listed in that table; D and trimming were worked out from the DNA. The sample has around 210,000 clones; approximately 85% are singletons.

Sequenced material: peripheral blood. The V call is TRBV15, the J call TRBJ2-1; 10 nucleotides agree with TRBD2. The TCR was taken from a man between 45 and 60 years old with COVID-19, enrolled during active disease. The DNA of the CDR3 is TGTGCCACCAACCCGGGACTAGCGTCGGGAAGTGAGCAGTTCTTC. This translates into CATNPGLASGSEQFF.